The rows below give T cell receptor beta chains drawn from one sample of a study of blood T cell repertoires in COVID-19. The table came from immunoSEQ multiplex PCR; TCRdb's copy has only in-frame clones and leaves some out. The table includes 290,000 or so clones, around 90% detected once. Material for sequencing was PBMCs or T cells enriched from blood (not recorded which). All receptors derive from a woman in her 30s who had recovered from COVID-19. Each CDR3 is given with its conserved first and last residue. Each record gives: J gene, clone size, V gene, D gene, CDR3 protein, CDR3 DNA. A D gene is named only where the DNA matches it firmly. The size of a clone is reported for some rows only, either as once, few or many, or as a class for expanded clones.

TRBJ2-7,once,TRBV19,TRBD1,CASSIEDRGHAYEQYF,TGTGCCAGTAGTATAGAAGACAGGGGACATGCCTACGAGCAGTACTTC
TRBJ1-3,.,TRBV21-1,.,CASSKEDSSGNTIYF,TGTGCCAGCAGCAAAGAGGACAGCTCTGGAAACACCATATATTTT
TRBJ1-1,once,TRBV28,.,CASSLMRNTEAFF,TGTGCCAGCAGTTTAATGAGGAACACTGAAGCTTTCTTT
TRBJ2-7,.,TRBV5-4,TRBD1,CASSGRDRSYEQYF,TGTGCCAGCAGCGGCAGGGACAGATCCTACGAGCAGTACTTC
TRBJ1-3,.,TRBV18,.,CASSPRTESSGNTIYF,TGTGCCAGCTCACCACGGACAGAGAGCTCTGGAAACACCATATATTTT
TRBJ2-5,.,TRBV5-1,TRBD2,CASSLSGRAEETQYF,TGCGCCAGCAGCCTTAGCGGGAGGGCAGAAGAGACCCAGTACTTC
TRBJ1-5,.,TRBV24-1,.,CATSGSVSNQPQHF,TGTGCCACCAGTGGCAGTGTGAGCAATCAGCCCCAGCATTTT
TRBJ2-7,.,TRBV5-4,TRBD1,CASRWDRGAYEQYF,TGTGCCAGCAGGTGGGACAGGGGTGCCTACGAGCAGTACTTC
TRBJ2-7,.,TRBV4-2,.,CASSQDTALTFYEQYF,TGTGCCAGCAGCCAAGATACCGCACTAACATTCTACGAGCAGTACTTC
TRBJ2-3,.,TRBV5-1,.,CASSWSGGEVDTQYF,TGCGCCAGCAGCTGGAGCGGCGGGGAGGTGGATACGCAGTATTTT
TRBJ2-1,.,TRBV5-3,TRBD2,CARSPGLAESSYNEQFF,TGTGCCAGAAGTCCTGGACTAGCGGAAAGCTCCTACAATGAGCAGTTCTTC
TRBJ2-7,many,TRBV5-1,.,CASSLFPSEQYF,TGCGCCAGCAGCTTGTTCCCATCCGAGCAGTACTTC
TRBJ2-3,.,TRBV7-2,.,CASSDSRGTDTQYF,TGTGCCAGCAGCGACTCGCGGGGCACAGATACGCAGTATTTT
TRBJ1-5,.,TRBV28,.,CATRLGLRNQPQHF,TGTGCCACCCGGTTGGGGCTTCGAAATCAGCCCCAGCATTTT
TRBJ1-5,many,TRBV28,TRBD1,CASSPGGAGKTQHF,TGTGCCAGCAGTCCAGGGGGCGCAGGAAAGACCCAGCATTTT
TRBJ1-5,.,TRBV6-5,.,CASSYNLLAPQHF,TGTGCCAGCAGTTACAACCTCCTGGCGCCCCAGCATTTT
TRBJ2-7,.,TRBV2,TRBD2,CASRSLAGDSYEQYF,TGTGCCAGCAGGTCACTAGCGGGAGATTCCTACGAGCAGTACTTC
TRBJ2-7,.,TRBV19,.,CASSEAASYEQYF,TGTGCCAGTAGTGAGGCAGCTTCCTACGAGCAGTACTTC
TRBJ2-7,.,TRBV28,TRBD2,CASSPRTSGRKQYF,TGTGCCAGCAGTCCTCGGACTAGCGGGAGAAAGCAGTACTTC
TRBJ2-1,.,TRBV7-3,.,CATSLRWEPIYNEQFF,TGTGCCACCAGCTTGAGATGGGAGCCCATCTACAATGAGCAGTTCTTC
TRBJ2-7,.,TRBV14,.,CASSLKQGTEQYF,TGTGCCAGCAGCCTCAAACAGGGTACCGAGCAGTACTTC
TRBJ2-7,.,TRBV11-2,TRBD1,CASSGQGISYEQYF,TGTGCCAGCAGCGGACAGGGGATCTCCTACGAGCAGTACTTC
TRBJ2-2,.,TRBV25-1,.,CASSVDSRPNTGELFF,TGTGCCAGCAGTGTCGACAGTAGACCGAACACCGGGGAGCTGTTTTTT
TRBJ1-1,.,TRBV12-3/TRBV12-4,TRBD1,CASRYRGSFGAFF,TGTGCCAGCAGGTACAGGGGGTCTTTCGGAGCTTTCTTT
TRBJ2-7,once,TRBV6-2/TRBV6-3,TRBD2,CASSEPGGSVYEQYF,TGTGCCAGCAGCGAGCCAGGCGGGAGCGTCTACGAGCAGTACTTC
TRBJ2-7,.,TRBV5-8,.,CASSLRGSAEQYF,TGTGCCAGCAGCTTACGCGGGTCTGCCGAGCAGTACTTC
TRBJ2-1,many,TRBV10-1,TRBD2,CASSPPGLAGGTGEQFF,TGCGCCAGCAGCCCCCCTGGACTAGCGGGAGGGACTGGGGAGCAGTTCTTC
TRBJ2-3,.,TRBV11-2,.,CASSRDFTDTQYF,TGTGCCAGCAGCCGGGACTTCACAGATACGCAGTATTTT
TRBJ2-1,.,TRBV5-1,.,CASSPSWRGDNEQFF,TGCGCCAGCAGCCCCAGTTGGCGGGGTGACAATGAGCAGTTCTTC
TRBJ1-2,.,TRBV28,TRBD1,CASREGTGGFTNYGYTF,TGTGCCAGCAGGGAGGGGACAGGGGGCTTTACTAACTATGGCTACACCTTC
TRBJ1-2,.,TRBV5-4,TRBD1,CASSWDRGLEGYTF,TGTGCCAGCAGCTGGGACAGGGGTTTAGAGGGCTACACCTTC
TRBJ2-7,.,TRBV6-1,.,CASSDGDWRAYEQYF,TGTGCCAGCAGTGATGGGGACTGGAGGGCCTACGAGCAGTACTTC
TRBJ2-6,once,TRBV5-6,.,CASSFRGGANVLTF,TGTGCCAGCAGCTTTCGGGGTGGGGCCAACGTCCTGACTTTC
TRBJ1-5,.,TRBV4-2,.,CASSQDEQGNQPQHF,TGTGCCAGCAGCCAAGATGAGCAGGGGAATCAGCCCCAGCATTTT
TRBJ2-7,.,TRBV28,TRBD2,CASSTGTGTSGNIDEQYF,TGTGCCAGCAGCACCGGGACAGGGACTAGCGGGAATATAGACGAGCAGTACTTC
TRBJ1-2,.,TRBV5-1,.,CASSLDGGYGYTF,TGCGCCAGCAGCTTGGACGGGGGATATGGCTACACCTTC
TRBJ2-2,.,TRBV28,TRBD1,CASSSPGQGDTGELFF,TGTGCCAGCAGTTCCCCGGGACAGGGGGACACCGGGGAGCTGTTTTTT
TRBJ2-5,.,TRBV19,.,CASSIQGSGTQYF,TGTGCCAGTAGTATCCAGGGGTCGGGGACCCAGTACTTC
TRBJ1-4,.,TRBV12-3/TRBV12-4,TRBD1,CASSSTGDEKLFF,TGTGCCAGCAGTTCGACAGGGGATGAAAAACTGTTTTTT